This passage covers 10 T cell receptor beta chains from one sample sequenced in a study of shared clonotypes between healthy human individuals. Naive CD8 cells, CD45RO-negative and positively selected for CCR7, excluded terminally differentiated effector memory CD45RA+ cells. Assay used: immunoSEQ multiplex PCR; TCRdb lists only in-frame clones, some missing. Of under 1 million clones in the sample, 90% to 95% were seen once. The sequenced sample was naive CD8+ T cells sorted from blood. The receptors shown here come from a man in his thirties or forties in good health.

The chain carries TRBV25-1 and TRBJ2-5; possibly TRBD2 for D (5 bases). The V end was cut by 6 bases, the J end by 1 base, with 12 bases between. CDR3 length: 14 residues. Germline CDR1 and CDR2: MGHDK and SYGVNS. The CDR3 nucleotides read TGTGCCAGCAGCCCTATGGGAGTCCAAGAGACCCAGTACTTC. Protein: CASSPMGVQETQYF.

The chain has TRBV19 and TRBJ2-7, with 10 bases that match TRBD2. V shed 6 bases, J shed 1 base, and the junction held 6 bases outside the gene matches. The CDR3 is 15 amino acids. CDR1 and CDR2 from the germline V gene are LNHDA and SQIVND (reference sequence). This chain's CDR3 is CASSTLTSGSYEQYF. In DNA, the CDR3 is TGTGCCAGTAGCACGCTGACTAGCGGGTCCTACGAGCAGTACTTC.

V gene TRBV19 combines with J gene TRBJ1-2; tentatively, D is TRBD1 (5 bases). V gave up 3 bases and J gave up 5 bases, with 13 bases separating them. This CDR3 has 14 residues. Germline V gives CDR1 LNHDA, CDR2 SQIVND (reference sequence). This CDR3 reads CASSIYSRDYGYTF. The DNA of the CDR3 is TGTGCCAGTAGTATTTATAGCAGGGATTATGGCTACACCTTC.

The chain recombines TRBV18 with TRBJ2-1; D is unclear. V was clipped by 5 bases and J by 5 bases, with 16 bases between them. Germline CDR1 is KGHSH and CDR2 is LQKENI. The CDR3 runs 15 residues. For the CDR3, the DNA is TGTGCCAGCTCATGGTCGGTCCCAAGAGACAATGAGCAGTTCTTC. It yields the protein CASSWSVPRDNEQFF. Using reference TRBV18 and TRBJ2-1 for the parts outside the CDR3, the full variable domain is NAGVMQNPRHLVRRRGQEARLRCSPMKGHSHVYWYRQLPEEGLKFMVYLQKENIIDESGMPKERFSAEFPKEGPSILRIQQVVRGDSAAYFCASSWSVPRDNEQFFGPGTRLTVL.

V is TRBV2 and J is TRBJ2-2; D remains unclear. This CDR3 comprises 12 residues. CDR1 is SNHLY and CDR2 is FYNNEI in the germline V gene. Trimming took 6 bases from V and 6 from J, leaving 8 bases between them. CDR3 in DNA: TGTGCCAGCAGCGCCCATTCCGGGGAGCTGTTTTTT. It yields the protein CASSAHSGELFF.

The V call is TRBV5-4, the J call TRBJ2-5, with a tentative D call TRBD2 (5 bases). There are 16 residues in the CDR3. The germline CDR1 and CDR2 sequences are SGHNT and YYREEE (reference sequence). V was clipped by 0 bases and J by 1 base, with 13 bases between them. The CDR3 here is CASSLALLASQETQYF. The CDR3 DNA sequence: TGTGCCAGCAGCTTGGCTTTGTTAGCGAGCCAAGAGACCCAGTACTTC.

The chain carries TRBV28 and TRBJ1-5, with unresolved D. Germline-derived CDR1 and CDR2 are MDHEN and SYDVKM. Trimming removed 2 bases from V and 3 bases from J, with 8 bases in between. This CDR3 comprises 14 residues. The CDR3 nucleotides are TGTGCCAGCAGTTTACAGACACACAATCAGCCCCAGCATTTT. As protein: CASSLQTHNQPQHF. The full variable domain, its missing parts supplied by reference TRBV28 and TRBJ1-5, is DVKVTQSSRYLVKRTGEKVFLECVQDMDHENMFWYRQDPGLGLRLIYFSYDVKMKEKGDIPEGYSVSREKKERFSLILESASTNQTSMYLCASSLQTHNQPQHFGDGTRLSIL.

CDR3 nucleotide sequence: TGTGCCAGCAGTGGGCCGGAGGGGGCTGGAGAGACCCAGTACTTC. It translates to CASSGPEGAGETQYF. J is TRBJ2-5 and V is TRBV6-1; maybe TRBD1 (7 bases). Germline V lookup: CDR1 MNHNS, CDR2 SASEGT. The V gene lost 4 bases and the J gene lost 4 bases, with 16 bases spanning the gap. This CDR3 comprises 15 residues.

The CDR3 spells CASRLQSANTGELFF. Written as DNA, the CDR3 is TGCGCCAGCAGGCTACAGAGCGCGAACACCGGGGAGCTGTTTTTT. The chain uses TRBV4-3 and TRBJ2-2; D not certain. The CDR3 is 15 residues long. Germline assignment: CDR1 LGHNA and CDR2 YSLEER. The V end was cut by 6 bases, the J end by 0 bases, with 11 bases between.

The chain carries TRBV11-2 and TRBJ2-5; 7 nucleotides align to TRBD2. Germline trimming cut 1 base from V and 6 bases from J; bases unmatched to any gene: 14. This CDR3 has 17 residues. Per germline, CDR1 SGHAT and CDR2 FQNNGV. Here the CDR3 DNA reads TGTGCCAGCAGCTTAGCAACTCTCGGACTAGAGGGAAAGACCCAGTACTTC. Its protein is CASSLATLGLEGKTQYF.